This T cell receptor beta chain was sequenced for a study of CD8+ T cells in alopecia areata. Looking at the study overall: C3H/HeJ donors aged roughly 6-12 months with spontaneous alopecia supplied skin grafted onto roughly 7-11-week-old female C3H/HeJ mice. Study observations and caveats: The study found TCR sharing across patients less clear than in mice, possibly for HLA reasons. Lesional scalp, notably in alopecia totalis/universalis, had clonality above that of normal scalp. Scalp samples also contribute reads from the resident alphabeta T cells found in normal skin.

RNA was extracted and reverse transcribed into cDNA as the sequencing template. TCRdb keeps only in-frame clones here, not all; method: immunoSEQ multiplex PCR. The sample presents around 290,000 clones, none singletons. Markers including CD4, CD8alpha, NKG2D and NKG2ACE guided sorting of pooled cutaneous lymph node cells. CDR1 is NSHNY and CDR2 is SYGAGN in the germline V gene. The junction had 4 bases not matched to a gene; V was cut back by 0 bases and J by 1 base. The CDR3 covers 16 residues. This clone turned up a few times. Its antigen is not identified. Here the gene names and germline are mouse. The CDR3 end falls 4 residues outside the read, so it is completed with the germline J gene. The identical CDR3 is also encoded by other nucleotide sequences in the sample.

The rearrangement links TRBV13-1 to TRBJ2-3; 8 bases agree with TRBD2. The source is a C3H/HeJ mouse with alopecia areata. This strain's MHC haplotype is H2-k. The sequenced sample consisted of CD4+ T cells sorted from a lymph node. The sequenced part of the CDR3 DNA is TGTGCCAGCAGTGATGGAGGGGGGGGCCGTGCAGAA. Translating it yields CASSDGGGGRAE. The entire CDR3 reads CASSDGGGGRAETLYF.